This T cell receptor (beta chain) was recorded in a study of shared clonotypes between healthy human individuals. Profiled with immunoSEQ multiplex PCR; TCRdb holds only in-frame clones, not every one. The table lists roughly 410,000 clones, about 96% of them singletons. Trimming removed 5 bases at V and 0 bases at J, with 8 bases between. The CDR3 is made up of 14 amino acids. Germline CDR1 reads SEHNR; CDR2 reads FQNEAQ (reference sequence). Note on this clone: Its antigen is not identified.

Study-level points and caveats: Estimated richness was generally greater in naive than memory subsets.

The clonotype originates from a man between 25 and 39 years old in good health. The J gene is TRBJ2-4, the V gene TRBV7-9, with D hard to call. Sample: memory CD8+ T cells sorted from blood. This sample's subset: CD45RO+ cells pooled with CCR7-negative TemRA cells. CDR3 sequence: CASSPSEAKNIQYF. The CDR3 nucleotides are TGTGCCAGCAGCCCATCTGAAGCCAAAAACATTCAGTACTTC.